The 12 T cell receptor beta chains below all came from one sample that was sequenced in a study of T cell responses to AZD1222 COVID-19 vaccine. Method: immunoSEQ multiplex PCR; TCRdb's copy keeps in-frame clones and lacks some. The table records about 120,000 clones, 87% of them present only once. The sequencing here drew on peripheral blood, taken 28 days after the second AZD1222 dose. These receptors were obtained from an adult who received the AZD1222 COVID-19 vaccine.

The genes are TRBV5-6 and TRBJ1-3; no firm D call. CDR1 and CDR2 (germline): SGHDT, YYEEEE. Trimming left V 1 base short and J 2 bases short, with 1 base between. This CDR3 is 12 amino acids long. CDR3 in DNA: TGTGCCAGCAGCTTGCCTGGAAACACCATATATTTT. This gives the protein CASSLPGNTIYF. Full variable domain (remainder filled in from reference TRBV5-6 and TRBJ1-3): DAGVTQSPTHLIKTRGQQVTLRCSPKSGHDTVSWYQQALGQGPQFIFQYYEEEERQRGNFPDRFSGHQFPNYSSELNVNALLLGDSALYLCASSLPGNTIYFGEGSWLTVV.

The gene calls are TRBV21-1 and TRBJ1-1; the DNA was not compared with TRBD1, the D call given in the table. TRBV21-1 is labeled a pseudogene. The CDR3 totals 17 residues. CDR3 sequence: CASSKCGTGWGLTEAFF. The CDR3 DNA follows: TGTGCCAGCAGCAAGTGTGGAACAGGATGGGGTCTCACTGAAGCTTTCTTT.

J is TRBJ2-1 and V is TRBV6-5; D is undetermined. Germline V lookup: CDR1 MNHEY, CDR2 SVGAGI. Trimming cost V 3 bases and J 2 bases, with 11 bases left between them. The CDR3 contains 15 residues. The CDR3 sequence is CASSYREGTYNEQFF. The CDR3 DNA reads as TGTGCCAGCAGTTATAGGGAAGGGACCTACAATGAGCAGTTCTTC.

V is TRBV7-9 and J is TRBJ2-5; D gene ambiguous. The CDR3 length is 13 residues. The V end was cut by 3 bases, the J end by 6 bases, with 11 bases between. CDR1 is SEHNR and CDR2 is FQNEAQ in the germline V gene (reference sequence). CDR3 in amino acids: CASSFKSDQTQYF. In nucleotides, the CDR3 is TGTGCCAGCAGCTTCAAGTCGGATCAGACCCAGTACTTC.

The rearrangement uses TRBV30 and TRBJ2-7; tentative D call: TRBD1 (5 bases). Trimming took off 2 bases at V and 3 bases at J, with 11 bases between the two ends. CDR3 length: 13 amino acids. Germline V gene lookup returns CDR1 GTSNPN and CDR2 SVGIG (reference sequence). This CDR3 is CAWSLDRNYEQYF. The CDR3 region has the DNA TGTGCCTGGAGTCTCGACAGAAACTACGAGCAGTACTTC.

The genes are TRBV3-1 (or the pseudogene TRBV3-2) and TRBJ2-5, with D perhaps matching TRBD2 (5 bases). Germline CDR1 reads LGHDT; CDR2 reads YNNKEL (reference sequence). V shed 2 bases and J shed 5 bases, with 9 bases lying between them. This CDR3 is 13 amino acids long. CDR3 bases: TGTGCCAGCAGCCAACATGGAGGCGAGACCCAGTACTTC. Translated, it gives CASSQHGGETQYF.

The CDR3 region has the DNA TGTGCCAGCACGCCCGACAGACAGAGTAACTATGGCTACACCTTC. Translation: CASTPDRQSNYGYTF. The V and J genes are TRBV7-6 and TRBJ1-2; TRBD1 is a possible D gene (5 bases). Germline CDR1 is SGHVS and CDR2 is FNYEAQ. CDR3 length: 15 amino acids. V dropped 7 bases and J dropped 1 base, with 16 bases sitting between them.

The chain uses TRBV30 and TRBJ1-2, with 7 bases that match TRBD1. With 7 bases clipped from V and 3 bases from J, the junction kept 11 bases outside the gene matches. There are 14 residues in the CDR3. Germline CDR1 and CDR2: GTSNPN and SVGIG (reference sequence). Written as DNA, the CDR3 is TGTGCCTCCCAGGGAGGGGGCCGACACTATGGCTACACCTTC. This sequence encodes CASQGGGRHYGYTF. The full variable domain, its missing parts supplied by reference TRBV30 and TRBJ1-2, is SQTIHQWPATLVQPVGSPLSLECTVEGTSNPNLYWYRQAAGRGLQLLFYSVGIGQISSEVPQNLSASRPQDRQFILSSKKLLLSDSGFYLCASQGGGRHYGYTFGSGTRLTVV.

J is TRBJ1-6 and V is TRBV4-2, with D uncertain. Trimming took off 4 bases at V and 9 bases at J, with 7 bases between the two ends. Germline-derived CDR1 and CDR2 are LGHNA and YNFKEQ. This CDR3 has 12 amino acids. CDR3 sequence: CASSLPPSPLHF. The DNA of the CDR3 is TGTGCCAGCAGCCTCCCACCTTCACCCCTCCACTTT.

V is TRBV15 and J is TRBJ1-2; D is unresolved. The CDR3 is 14 residues long. Germline CDR1 is LNHNV and CDR2 is YYDKDF (reference sequence). V lost 3 bases and J 5 bases, leaving 13 bases between the germline ends. CDR3 region: CATSRDFLGYGYTF. As DNA, the CDR3 is TGTGCCACCAGCAGGGACTTCCTAGGATATGGCTACACCTTC.

The chain links TRBV7-9 to TRBJ1-6, with a tentative D call TRBD1 (5 bases). This CDR3 has 15 amino acids. Germline-derived CDR1 and CDR2 are SEHNR and FQNEAQ (reference sequence). Trimming pared 3 bases from V and 8 bases from J, leaving 14 bases between. The CDR3 region is CASSFGQGRDSPLHF. The CDR3 DNA is TGTGCCAGCAGCTTCGGACAAGGGCGGGATTCACCCCTCCACTTT.

The genes are TRBV5-4 and TRBJ2-7; no reliable D call. CDR3 length: 13 amino acids. Germline lookup yields CDR1 SGHNT and CDR2 YYREEE (reference sequence). Trimming shortened V by 1 base and J by 2 bases, and 7 bases separated the two germline ends. The CDR3 DNA is TGTGCCAGCAGCTTGCCACAGACCTACGAGCAGTACTTC. This codes for CASSLPQTYEQYF.